The clone carrying this TCR beta chain was recorded a few times. Its antigen remains unidentified. The sample is drawn from a study of blood T cells in healthy people across ages. Whole-study findings and limits: There was no known CMV status for donors, so expanded clonotype changes were possibly confounded. TCR beta diversity, measured per million T cells, fell in a roughly linear way with age. Naive CD4+ cell counts and diversity both ran higher in long-lived than in aged donors.

A second PCR of 7 to 11 cycles used a sample-barcoded 5' primer and a J-beta primer mix. Every sample gave at least 3 million paired-end reads containing CDR3. TCRdb recomputed calls from the 5' RACE reads with MiXCR, one row per CDR3 protein. The profile shows about a million distinct CDR3 sequences, roughly 48% of them singletons. V lost 4 bases, J lost 8 bases, and 1 base stayed unmatched. Germline V gene lookup returns CDR1 SGHKS and CDR2 YYEKEE (reference sequence). The CDR3 runs 12 residues. Sequencing used blood. This TCR was sampled from a man younger than 45 in good health. The chain is built from TRBV5-5 and TRBJ2-2; 8 nucleotides line up with TRBD1. CDR3 loop: CASSRDRGELFF. For the CDR3, the DNA is TGTGCCAGCAGCCGGGACAGGGGGGAGCTGTTTTTT.